These 32 T cell receptor beta chains were sequenced from one sample in a study of long-term antiretroviral therapy in people with HIV (dated by TCRdb to 2022 to 2024). Sequencing of the TRB variable region was done with the immunoSEQ hsTCRB v3.0 assay at survey level resolution. Not all clones reach the TCRdb copy of this immuneACCESS table, which keeps in-frame sequences only. Checked studies attribute under half of the gap to unresolved V genes and leave the rest unexplained. This sample lists around 16,000 clones; around 84% were detected once. The top ten clonotypes cover 5.2% of the sample. Material: unsorted PBMCs, obtained 0.5 years after starting antiretroviral therapy. These receptors were collected from a woman aged 40 to 50 with HIV.

The table lists this clone with a few counts. The chain is built from TRBV7-2 and TRBJ1-5, with D possibly matching TRBD1 (6 bases). Germline assignment: CDR1 SGHTA and CDR2 FQGNSA. V was shortened by 8 bases and J by 3 bases, with 14 bases between the two germline ends. This CDR3 is built from 14 residues. The CDR3 nucleotides read TGTGCCAGCGGGGCAGGGGATTCCAATCAGCCCCAGCATTTT. Its translation: CASGAGDSNQPQHF. The full variable domain, in which reference TRBV7-2 and TRBJ1-5 provide the parts outside the CDR3, is GAGVSQSPSNKVTEKGKDVELRCDPISGHTALYWYRQSLGQGLEFLIYFQGNSAPDKSGLPSDRFSAERTGGSVSTLTIQRTQQEDSAVYLCASGAGDSNQPQHFGDGTRLSIL.

A few counts support this clone. This chain links TRBV15 with TRBJ1-5; D gene unclear. CDR1 is LNHNV, CDR2 YYDKDF, per germline (reference sequence). The CDR3 extends over 12 amino acids. Trimming took off 2 bases at V and 5 bases at J, with 4 bases between the two ends. DNA for the CDR3: TGTGCCACCAGCAGATCTGATCAGCCCCAGCATTTT. Translating it yields CATSRSDQPQHF.

This clone occurred once. V gene TRBV29-1 combines with J gene TRBJ2-3, with D hard to call. V shed 6 bases and J shed 8 bases, with 12 bases lying between them. This CDR3 spans 11 amino acids. Germline V lookup: CDR1 SQVTM, CDR2 ANQGSEA. For the CDR3, the DNA is TGCAGCGTGCTCCTAGGGCGTACGCAGTATTTT. The encoded protein is CSVLLGRTQYF.

The chain couples TRBV6-5 to TRBJ2-7; D call uncertain. Germline CDR1 is MNHEY and CDR2 is SVGAGI. V lost 1 base and J 4 bases, leaving 2 bases between the germline ends. CDR3 size: 11 residues. The CDR3 protein is CASSYLYEQYF. As DNA, the CDR3 is TGTGCCAGCAGTTACTTGTACGAGCAGTACTTC.

The CDR3 sequence: CASSAQGDGTYEQYF. The CDR3 region has the DNA TGTGCCAGCAGTGCTCAGGGGGACGGGACCTACGAGCAGTACTTC. This rearrangement joins TRBV7-8 to TRBJ2-7; 7 bases line up with TRBD1. V shed 6 bases and J 2 bases; nucleotides not matched to a gene: 10. CDR1 is SGHVS, CDR2 FQNEAQ, per germline. The length of the CDR3 is 15 residues. The whole variable domain, remainder taken from reference TRBV7-8 and TRBJ2-7, is GAGVSQSPRYKVAKRGQDVALRCDPISGHVSLFWYQQALGQGPEFLTYFQNEAQLDKSGLPSDRFFAERPEGSVSTLKIQRTQQEDSAVYLCASSAQGDGTYEQYFGPGTRLTVT.

The chain links TRBV27 to TRBJ2-2; TRBD2 is a possible D gene (6 bases). Trimming removed 7 bases at V and 4 bases at J, with 7 bases between. The CDR3 is 12 residues long. CDR1 and CDR2 (germline): MNHEY, SMNVEV (reference sequence). CDR3 loop: CASKEGTGELFF. CDR3 nucleotide sequence: TGTGCCAGCAAGGAGGGCACCGGGGAGCTGTTTTTT.

The chain carries TRBV7-9 and TRBJ2-1; D gene uncertain. The ends were cut back, 3 bases at V and 4 bases at J, with 7 bases in the middle. The CDR3 has 13 amino acids. Germline assignment: CDR1 SEHNR and CDR2 FQNEAQ (reference sequence). CDR3 region: CASSLANYNEQFF. In DNA, the CDR3 is TGTGCCAGCAGCTTGGCCAATTACAATGAGCAGTTCTTC.

The chain combines TRBV5-4 with TRBJ1-2; possible D gene TRBD1, 5 bases. From germline, CDR1 is SGHNT and CDR2 YYREEE (reference sequence). V was pared by 2 bases and J by 3 bases, with 8 bases between. The CDR3 extends over 13 amino acids. CDR3 nucleotides: TGTGCCAGCAGCTTAGGGGCAGACTATGGCTACACCTTC. As protein: CASSLGADYGYTF.

The chain combines TRBV29-1 with TRBJ1-1; 11 positions agree with TRBD1. CDR1 and CDR2 from the germline V gene are SQVTM and ANQGSEA. The CDR3 has 14 residues. Losses at the gene ends were 4 bases for V and 4 bases for J; bases not matched to a gene: 5. CDR3 amino acids: CSVVPGQGGTEAFF. In nucleotides, the CDR3 is TGCAGCGTTGTCCCGGGACAGGGGGGCACTGAAGCTTTCTTT. Looking up the rest from reference TRBV29-1 and TRBJ1-1 gives the full variable domain: SAVISQKPSRDICQRGTSLTIQCQVDSQVTMMFWYRQQPGQSLTLIATANQGSEATYESGFVIDKFPISRPNLTFSTLTVSNMSPEDSSIYLCSVVPGQGGTEAFFGQGTRLTVV.

The chain is built from TRBV19 and TRBJ1-2; TRBD1 matches at 7 bases. The V gene end was trimmed by 0 bases and the J gene end by 7 bases; junction bases not matched to a gene: 8. Germline V gene data show CDR1 as LNHDA and CDR2 as SQIVND (reference sequence). CDR3 length: 15 amino acids. CDR3 bases: TGTGCCAGTAGTATAGACGGACAGGCCTTCTTTGGCTACACCTTC. It encodes CASSIDGQAFFGYTF. Based on the CDR3 plus reference TRBV19 and TRBJ1-2, the full variable domain is DGGITQSPKYLFRKEGQNVTLSCEQNLNHDAMYWYRQDPGQGLRLIYYSQIVNDFQKGDIAEGYSVSREKKESFPLTVTSAQKNPTAFYLCASSIDGQAFFGYTFGSGTRLTVV.

The chain employs TRBV19 and TRBJ2-1, with D unclear. The V end lost 4 bases, the J end lost 2 bases, and 9 bases lay between the germline ends. The CDR3 length is 14 residues. Germline V gives CDR1 LNHDA, CDR2 SQIVND (reference sequence). CDR3 amino acids: CASSTRLAYNEQFF. The CDR3 DNA follows: TGTGCCAGTAGTACCCGCCTAGCCTACAATGAGCAGTTCTTC.

This chain uses TRBV6-5 with TRBJ2-7, with D perhaps matching TRBD2 (5 bases). Germline CDR1 MNHEY, CDR2 SVGAGI. Trimming took off 3 bases at V and 0 bases at J, with 9 bases between the two ends. This CDR3 has 14 residues. CDR3 nucleotides: TGTGCCAGCAGTTATACGGGAATCTCCTACGAGCAGTACTTC. This translates into CASSYTGISYEQYF.

In DNA form, the CDR3 reads TGCGCCACCCTATATCGGGAGGGACTTAGTAACGGTGAGCAGTTCTTC. Protein product: CATLYREGLSNGEQFF. V is TRBV5-1 and J is TRBJ2-1; 8 nucleotides match TRBD2. The V and J ends lost 9 bases and 9 bases, in that order; junction bases with no gene match: 20. The germline V gene has CDR1 SGHRS and CDR2 YFSETQ. This CDR3 has 16 amino acids.

The V and J genes are TRBV6-5 and TRBJ2-3; no definite D call. Trimming removed 6 bases at V and 3 bases at J, with 10 bases between. This CDR3 region has 13 residues. Germline CDR1 is MNHEY and CDR2 is SVGAGI. Written as DNA, the CDR3 is TGTGCCAGCAGAAAAAGGAGTACAGATACGCAGTATTTT. This sequence encodes CASRKRSTDTQYF.

This chain links TRBV9 with TRBJ2-7; D possibly uses TRBD1 or TRBD2 (5 bases each). This CDR3 is built from 14 residues. Germline loops: CDR1 SGDLS, CDR2 YYNGEE. The V end was cut by 2 bases, the J end by 5 bases, with 14 bases between. The CDR3 loop reads CASSVGTGTDEQYF. The CDR3 bases are TGTGCCAGCAGCGTCGGGACGGGAACAGACGAGCAGTACTTC. Filled out from reference TRBV9 and TRBJ2-7, the complete variable domain reads DSGVTQTPKHLITATGQRVTLRCSPRSGDLSVYWYQQSLDQGLQFLIQYYNGEERAKGNILERFSAQQFPDLHSELNLSSLELGDSALYFCASSVGTGTDEQYFGPGTRLTVT.

This clone came up a few times. The CDR3 sequence is CASSLGTVGGQPDTQYF. CDR3 bases: TGCGCCAGCAGCTTGGGGACAGTGGGAGGTCAGCCAGATACGCAGTATTTT. The chain employs TRBV5-1 and TRBJ2-3; the D call may be TRBD1 or TRBD2 (6 bases each). CDR1 is SGHRS and CDR2 is YFSETQ in the germline V gene. The CDR3 runs 17 residues. Trimming left V 0 bases short and J 4 bases short, with 18 bases between.

The V gene is TRBV28, the J gene TRBJ1-2, with 10 bases identical to TRBD1. Looked up from germline, CDR1 is MDHEN and CDR2 is SYDVKM. V was pared by 6 bases and J by 4 bases, with 5 bases of the junction left unmatched. This CDR3 contains 14 residues. CDR3 nucleotides: TGTGCCAGCAGCGGACAGGGGGATTTCTATGGCTACACCTTC. It codes for CASSGQGDFYGYTF.

The chain couples TRBV7-9 to TRBJ2-1; 9 bases agree with TRBD2. Germline V lookup: CDR1 SEHNR, CDR2 FQNEAQ (reference sequence). This CDR3 is 17 amino acids long. V shed 0 bases and J 3 bases; nucleotides not matched to a gene: 6. CDR3 in amino acids: CASSLAIRTSDYNEQFF. In nucleotides, the CDR3 is TGTGCCAGCAGCTTAGCTATACGGACTAGCGACTACAATGAGCAGTTCTTC.

This clone was found a few times. The rearrangement joins TRBV7-2 to TRBJ2-3, with D maybe TRBD2 (6 bases). V was cut by 3 bases and J by 6 bases, with 16 bases left in between. Looked up from germline, CDR1 is SGHTA and CDR2 is FQGNSA. CDR3 size: 15 residues. The CDR3, as DNA: TGTGCCAGCAGCTTTGGGTCGGGAGTTGGGGATACGCAGTATTTT. This sequence encodes CASSFGSGVGDTQYF.

V usage is TRBV11-2 and J usage is TRBJ2-3; D unresolved. This CDR3 spans 12 amino acids. Trimming removed 5 bases from V and 6 bases from J, with 9 bases in between. Per the germline V gene, CDR1 is SGHAT and CDR2 is FQNNGV. This CDR3 reads CASSPDPDTQYF. CDR3 coding DNA: TGTGCCAGCAGCCCCGATCCCGATACGCAGTATTTT.

This clone was picked up a small number of times. The V call is TRBV29-1, the J call TRBJ2-7, with 11 bases that match TRBD2. This CDR3 is built from 13 residues. The V gene's germline CDR1 is SQVTM and CDR2 ANQGSEA. Germline trimming cut 6 bases from V and 3 bases from J; bases unmatched to any gene: 4. CDR3 sequence reads: CSVRLAGNYEQYF. CDR3 nucleotides: TGCAGCGTCCGACTAGCGGGAAACTACGAGCAGTACTTC.

The genes are TRBV6-5 and TRBJ2-5; TRBD2 might be the D (6 bases). This CDR3 region has 13 residues. Deletions cut 0 bases from V and 5 bases from J, with 7 bases between. Per germline, CDR1 MNHEY and CDR2 SVGAGI. The CDR3 loop reads CASSYSGGETQYF. CDR3 bases: TGTGCCAGCAGTTACTCGGGGGGTGAGACCCAGTACTTC.

This rearrangement joins TRBV19 to TRBJ2-1; D is uncertain. The CDR3 consists of 13 residues. Germline CDR1 and CDR2: LNHDA and SQIVND (reference sequence). With 9 bases removed from V and 0 bases from J, the gap between germline ends came to 9 bases. CDR3: CASQASSYNEQFF. The CDR3 DNA reads as TGTGCCAGCCAGGCGAGCTCCTACAATGAGCAGTTCTTC.

The V call is TRBV19, the J call TRBJ1-1, with TRBD1 identical over 8 bases. Trimming at V came to 3 bases and at J to 0 bases, leaving 9 bases not matched to a gene. CDR3 size: 17 residues. Germline CDR1 reads LNHDA; CDR2 reads SQIVND (reference sequence). The CDR3 DNA reads TGTGCCAGTAGTATCCTCGGGACAGGAGACCTGAACACTGAAGCTTTCTTT. Its translation: CASSILGTGDLNTEAFF.

V gene TRBV5-4 combines with J gene TRBJ2-3; 9 bases are shared with TRBD2. CDR1 and CDR2 from the germline V gene are SGHNT and YYREEE (reference sequence). J was trimmed by 4 bases and V by 4 bases; bases with no gene match: 7. The CDR3 spans 15 residues. The CDR3 sequence is CASSLKREVADTQYF. CDR3 nucleotides: TGTGCCAGCAGCCTGAAGCGGGAGGTTGCAGATACGCAGTATTTT.

The rearrangement uses TRBV6-5 and TRBJ2-7; 11 positions match TRBD2. Germline CDR1 is MNHEY and CDR2 is SVGAGI. The CDR3 is made up of 15 amino acids. The V segment lost 6 bases and the J segment 0 bases; nucleotides outside the gene matches: 4. This chain's CDR3 is CASRFGTSGSYEQYF. The CDR3 DNA is TGTGCCAGCAGATTCGGGACTAGCGGCTCCTACGAGCAGTACTTC.

The CDR3, as DNA: TGTGCCAGCAGCGTGGGGACTAGCGGGGATTTCTCCTACGAGCAGTACTTC. It translates to CASSVGTSGDFSYEQYF. The chain combines TRBV9 with TRBJ2-7, with 13 bases fitting TRBD2. CDR1 and CDR2 from the germline V gene are SGDLS and YYNGEE. V lost 2 bases, J lost 0 bases, and 5 bases stayed unmatched. The CDR3 consists of 17 residues.

The chain uses TRBV4-3 and TRBJ2-5; 9 bases are shared with TRBD1. The CDR3 length is 16 residues. CDR1 is LGHNA, CDR2 YSLEER, per germline. Germline trimming cut 1 base from V and 1 base from J; bases unmatched to any gene: 4. The CDR3 protein is CASSQAGTGIQETQYF. The CDR3 DNA follows: TGCGCCAGCAGCCAAGCCGGGACAGGGATCCAAGAGACCCAGTACTTC.

This chain uses TRBV27 with TRBJ2-7; a possible D gene is TRBD2 (6 bases). Germline CDR1 is MNHEY and CDR2 is SMNVEV (reference sequence). V was cut by 5 bases and J by 5 bases, with 22 bases left in between. The CDR3 totals 16 residues. The CDR3 sequence is CASSVTLGGPPDEQYF. CDR3 coding DNA: TGTGCCAGCAGTGTCACCCTCGGAGGGCCCCCAGACGAGCAGTACTTC.

V usage is TRBV29-1 and J usage is TRBJ1-1, with no clear D. The CDR3 extends over 15 amino acids. V was clipped by 0 bases and J by 7 bases, with 18 bases between them. CDR1 and CDR2 (germline): SQVTM, ANQGSEA. The CDR3 here is CSVEEGRQQLGEAFF. The CDR3 nucleotides read TGCAGCGTTGAAGAGGGCCGGCAACAGTTAGGTGAAGCTTTCTTT.

The V call is TRBV18, the J call TRBJ1-4; D perhaps matches TRBD1 (5 bases). CDR1 is KGHSH, CDR2 LQKENI, per germline. The length of the CDR3 is 16 residues. The germline V and J ends were trimmed by 3 bases and 4 bases, with 15 bases remaining between them. This CDR3 is CASSPAGSGLNEKLFF. In nucleotides, the CDR3 is TGTGCCAGCTCACCTGCAGGGTCGGGGCTTAATGAAAAACTGTTTTTT.

The CDR3 sequence: CASSLDLGVSATREYF. In DNA form, the CDR3 reads TGTGCCAGCAGCTTAGATTTAGGCGTCTCCGCCACCAGGGAGTACTTC. This chain uses TRBV11-2 with TRBJ2-7; D is possibly TRBD1 (5 bases). The CDR3 totals 16 residues. Germline loops: CDR1 SGHAT, CDR2 FQNNGV. Trimming removed 0 bases at V and 11 bases at J, with 23 bases between.